This T cell receptor beta chain stems from a study of shared clonotypes between healthy human individuals. Division of CD4+ cells produced a CD45RA+ naive subset and a CD45RA-negative memory subset. Methods used by the authors: Junction-only immunoSEQ data arrived without quality scores, meaning filtering differed. Assay used: immunoSEQ multiplex PCR; TCRdb lists only in-frame clones, some missing. For V, J and clone size, that table is used; D and trimming come from the DNA. Of 300,000 to 400,000 clones listed, 74% were seen once; the top ten hold about 9.4%. A note on this clone: Its matching antigen is unknown.

With 5 bases removed from V and 1 base from J, the gap between germline ends came to 9 bases. Looked up from germline, CDR1 is SGHTA and CDR2 is FQGNSA. The CDR3 extends over 13 amino acids. Study-wide results and limits: Compared with clonotypes that all four donors shared, non-shared clonotypes had lower generation probabilities. Shared across a handful of donors were 4% to 6% of the naive CD4 clonotypes.

The chain recombines TRBV7-2 with TRBJ2-7; D gene uncertain. The sample consisted of memory CD4+ T cells sorted from blood. Documented subset: CD45RA-negative fraction. This clonotype originated in a man aged 25 to 40 in good health. The CDR3 DNA sequence: TGTGCCAGCAGCATGACGGTATCCTACGAGCAGTACTTC. Protein: CASSMTVSYEQYF.